This TCR beta chain is drawn from a study of T cells in Graves' hyperthyroidism and ophthalmopathy. Study outcomes and limitations: The majority of expanded thyroid clonotypes above 0.001 also appeared in blood. Model predictions of ophthalmopathy came a median roughly 6.4 months before onset. Patients with ophthalmopathy were separated from those with stable hyperthyroidism by a 13 V-J model.

Trimming took off 0 bases at V and 9 bases at J, with 28 bases between the two ends. The CDR3 is 19 amino acids. Looked up from germline, CDR1 is MNHEY and CDR2 is SVGEGT. Researchers amplified the TCR beta CDR3 regions from RNA transcripts. Researchers ran a first-round RT-PCR on the TCR CDR3 using the HTBI primer set. TCRdb re-called the multiplex PCR reads with MiXCR, one entry per CDR3 protein. There are around 540,000 distinct CDR3 sequences in the sample; 15% to 20% occur only once, and 29% lies in the top ten. This clonotype was detected a few times. Its cognate antigen is unknown. Around 10 ml fresh peripheral blood yielded the PBMCs.

Sequencing was carried out using blood. V and J are TRBV6-2 or TRBV6-3 and TRBJ2-3, with D hard to call. This TCR was recovered from a young woman with Graves' ophthalmopathy. The CDR3 loop reads CASSYSIGADHSSLETQYF. The CDR3 DNA follows: TGTGCCAGCAGTTACTCGATAGGTGCGGACCATAGTTCACTTGAGACGCAGTATTTT.